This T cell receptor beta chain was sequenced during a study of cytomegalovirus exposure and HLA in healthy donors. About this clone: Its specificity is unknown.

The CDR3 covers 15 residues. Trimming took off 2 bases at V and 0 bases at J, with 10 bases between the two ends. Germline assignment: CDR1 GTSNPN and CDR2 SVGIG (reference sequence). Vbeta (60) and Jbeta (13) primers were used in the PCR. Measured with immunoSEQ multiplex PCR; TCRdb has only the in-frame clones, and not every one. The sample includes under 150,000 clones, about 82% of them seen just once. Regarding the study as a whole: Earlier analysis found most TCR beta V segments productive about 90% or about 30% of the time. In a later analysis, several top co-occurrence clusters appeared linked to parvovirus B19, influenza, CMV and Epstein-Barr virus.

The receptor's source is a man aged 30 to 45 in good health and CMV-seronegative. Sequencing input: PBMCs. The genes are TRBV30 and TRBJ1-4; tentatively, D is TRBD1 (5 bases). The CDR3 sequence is CAWSIGTATNEKLFF. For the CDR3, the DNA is TGTGCCTGGAGTATCGGGACTGCAACTAATGAAAAACTGTTTTTT.